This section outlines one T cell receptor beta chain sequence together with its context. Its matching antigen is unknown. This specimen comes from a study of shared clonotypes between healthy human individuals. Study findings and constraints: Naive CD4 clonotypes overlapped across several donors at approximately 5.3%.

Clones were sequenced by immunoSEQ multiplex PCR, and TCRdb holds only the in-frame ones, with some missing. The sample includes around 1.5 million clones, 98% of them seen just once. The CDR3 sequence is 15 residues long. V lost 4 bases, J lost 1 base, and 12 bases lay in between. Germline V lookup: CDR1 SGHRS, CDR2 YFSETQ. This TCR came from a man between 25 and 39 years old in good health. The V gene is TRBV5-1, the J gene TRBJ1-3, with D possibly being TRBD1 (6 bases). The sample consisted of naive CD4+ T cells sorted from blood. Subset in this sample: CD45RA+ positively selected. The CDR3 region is CASSPRGVSGNTIYF. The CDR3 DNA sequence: TGCGCCAGCAGCCCAAGGGGGGTTTCTGGAAACACCATATATTTT.